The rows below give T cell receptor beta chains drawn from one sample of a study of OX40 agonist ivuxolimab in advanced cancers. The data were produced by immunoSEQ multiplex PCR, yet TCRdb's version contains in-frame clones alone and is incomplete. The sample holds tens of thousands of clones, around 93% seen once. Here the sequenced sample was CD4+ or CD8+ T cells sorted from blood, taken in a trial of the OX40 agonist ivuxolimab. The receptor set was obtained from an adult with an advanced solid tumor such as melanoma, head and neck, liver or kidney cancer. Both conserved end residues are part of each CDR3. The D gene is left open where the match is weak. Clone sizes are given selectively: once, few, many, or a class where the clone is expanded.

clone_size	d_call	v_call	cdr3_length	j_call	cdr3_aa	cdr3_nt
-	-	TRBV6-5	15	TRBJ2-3	CASTEGAGATDTQYF	TGTGCCAGCACCGAAGGGGCGGGGGCCACAGATACGCAGTATTTT
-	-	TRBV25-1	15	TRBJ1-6	CASSDSGGIRTPLHF	TGTGCCAGCAGTGATTCGGGGGGCATCCGCACCCCCCTCCACTTT
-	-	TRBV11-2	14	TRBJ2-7	CASSLAWGSYEQYF	TGTGCCAGCAGCTTAGCTTGGGGATCCTACGAGCAGTACTTC
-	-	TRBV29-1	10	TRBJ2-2	CSAGVGELFF	TGCAGCGCAGGGGTCGGGGAGCTGTTTTTT
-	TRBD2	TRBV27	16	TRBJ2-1	CASSLGGGSSYNEQFF	TGTGCCAGCAGTTTAGGGGGGGGAAGCTCCTACAATGAGCAGTTCTTC
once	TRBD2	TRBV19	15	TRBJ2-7	CASSAASGGAPEQYF	TGTGCCAGTAGTGCCGCTAGCGGGGGGGCCCCCGAGCAGTACTTC
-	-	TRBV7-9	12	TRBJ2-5	CASSLAGETQYF	TGTGCCAGCAGCTTAGCGGGGGAGACCCAGTACTTC
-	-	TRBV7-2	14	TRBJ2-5	CASSLGGNQETQYF	TGTGCCAGCAGCTTAGGGGGCAACCAAGAGACCCAGTACTTC
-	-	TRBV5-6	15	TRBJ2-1	CASSLAGRIYNEQFF	TGTGCCAGCAGCTTGGCAGGACGAATCTACAATGAGCAGTTCTTC
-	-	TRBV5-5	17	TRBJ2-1	CASSGGVEGIPYNEQFF	TGTGCCAGCAGCGGGGGCGTGGAGGGGATCCCCTACAATGAGCAGTTCTTC
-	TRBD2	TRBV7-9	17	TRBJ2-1	CASSSNRLAGTYNEQFF	TGTGCCAGCAGCTCCAACAGACTAGCGGGGACCTACAATGAGCAGTTCTTC
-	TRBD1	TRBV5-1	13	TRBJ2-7	CASSWRQGYEQYF	TGCGCCAGCAGCTGGCGACAGGGTTACGAGCAGTACTTC
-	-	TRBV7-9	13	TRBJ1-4	CASSLPWSEKLFF	TGTGCCAGCAGCTTACCTTGGAGCGAAAAACTGTTTTTT
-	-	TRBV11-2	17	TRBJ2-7	CASSLGRGQDYTYEQYF	TGTGCCAGCAGCTTGGGGAGGGGACAGGACTATACCTACGAGCAGTACTTC
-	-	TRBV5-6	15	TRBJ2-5	CASSLERDLQETQYF	TGTGCCAGCAGCTTAGAACGGGACCTCCAAGAGACCCAGTACTTC
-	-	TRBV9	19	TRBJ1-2	CASSVGWGGSKISNYGYTF	TGTGCCAGCAGCGTAGGATGGGGGGGCTCCAAAATTTCTAACTATGGCTACACCTTC
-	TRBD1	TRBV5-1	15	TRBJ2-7	CASSGAGTGVYEQYF	TGCGCCAGCAGCGGTGCCGGGACAGGGGTGTACGAGCAGTACTTC
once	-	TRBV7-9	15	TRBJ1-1	CASSLFRAGDTEAFF	TGTGCCAGCAGCTTATTTCGGGCGGGGGACACTGAAGCTTTCTTT
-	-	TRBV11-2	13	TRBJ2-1	CASSPTQYNEQFF	TGTGCCAGCAGCCCGACCCAGTACAATGAGCAGTTCTTC
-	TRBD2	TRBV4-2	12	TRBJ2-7	CAGLAGLYEQYF	TGTGCCGGATTAGCGGGGCTCTACGAGCAGTACTTC
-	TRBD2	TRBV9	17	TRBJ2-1	CASSLSGSGASYNEQFF	TGTGCCAGCAGCTTATCTGGTAGCGGGGCCTCCTACAATGAGCAGTTCTTC
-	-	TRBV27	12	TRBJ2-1	CASSLIGNEQFF	TGTGCCAGCAGTTTAATCGGCAATGAGCAGTTCTTC
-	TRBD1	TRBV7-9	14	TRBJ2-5	CASSFQGAPETQYF	TGTGCCAGCAGCTTCCAGGGGGCTCCAGAGACCCAGTACTTC